This note documents a single TCR beta chain sequence. The entry originates in a study of blood T cell repertoires in COVID-19. Study information: T cells, B-cell-depleted T cells, or PBMCs provided the cDNA or gDNA that served as material.

Authors' processing steps: Nucleated cell number was recorded as an estimate derived from reference gene primer amplification. TCRdb keeps only in-frame clones here, not all; method: immunoSEQ multiplex PCR. Clone size and V and J calls were adopted from that table, with D and trimming inferred from the DNA. The data hold fewer than 15,000 clones, with approximately 91% observed a single time. The CDR3 extends over 18 amino acids. Germline loops: CDR1 SGHTA, CDR2 FQGNSA. Losses at the gene ends were 3 bases for V and 5 bases for J; bases not matched to a gene: 16. This TCR derives from a human donor in a cohort sampled during active COVID-19. The sequenced sample was peripheral blood. The rearrangement uses TRBV7-2 and TRBJ2-7, with 10 bases fitting TRBD2. The CDR3 DNA follows: TGTGCCAGCAGCTTCCAGGGGAGCGGAGCGGGAGGGAGAAACGAGCAGTACTTC. It codes for CASSFQGSGAGGRNEQYF.